The rows below give T cell receptor beta chains drawn from one sample of a study of blood T cell repertoires in COVID-19. Only in-frame clones appear in the TCRdb table, and some are missing; sequencing was by immunoSEQ multiplex PCR. The sample lists about 140,000 clones; 70% to 90% were seen once. The material sequenced was PBMCs or T cells enriched from blood (not recorded which). Every receptor here comes from a woman aged 45 to 65 with acute COVID-19. Both conserved end residues are part of each CDR3. A D gene is named only where the DNA matches it firmly.

j_call	d_call	v_call	cdr3_aa	cdr3_nt
TRBJ2-3	TRBD1	TRBV2	CASSEIGTGTDTQYF	TGTGCCAGCAGTGAAATCGGGACAGGCACAGATACGCAGTATTTT
TRBJ2-7	TRBD2	TRBV28	CASTRGLATYEQYF	TGTGCCAGCACCAGGGGACTAGCGACCTACGAGCAGTACTTC
TRBJ1-2	.	TRBV19	CASSIGTGPNYGYTF	TGTGCCAGTAGTATAGGCACAGGGCCTAACTATGGCTACACCTTC
TRBJ2-5	TRBD2	TRBV9	CASSAQLAGEGETQYF	TGTGCCAGCAGCGCCCAGCTAGCGGGAGAAGGAGAGACCCAGTACTTC
TRBJ1-2	TRBD1	TRBV5-4	CASSRVGQGENGYTF	TGTGCCAGCAGCCGGGTGGGCCAGGGGGAAAATGGCTACACCTTC
TRBJ2-5	TRBD1	TRBV7-9	CASSLGWTGGRVFETQYF	TGTGCCAGCAGCTTAGGCTGGACAGGGGGTAGGGTGTTTGAGACCCAGTACTTC
TRBJ2-3	TRBD2	TRBV24-1	CATSDFHSGRGDTQYF	TGTGCCACCAGTGATTTCCATAGCGGGAGGGGCGATACGCAGTATTTT
TRBJ1-1	.	TRBV7-3	CASSLQQDTEAFF	TGTGCCAGCAGCTTACAACAGGACACTGAAGCTTTCTTT
TRBJ2-2	TRBD2	TRBV19	CASSIYGRADTGELFF	TGTGCCAGTAGTATATACGGGAGGGCCGACACCGGGGAGCTGTTTTTT
TRBJ1-1	.	TRBV12-5	CASGDKWRGNTEAFF	TGTGCTAGTGGTGACAAATGGCGGGGGAACACTGAAGCTTTCTTT
TRBJ1-1	TRBD1	TRBV5-1	CASSSGQGNTEAFF	TGCGCCAGCAGTTCGGGACAGGGTAACACTGAAGCTTTCTTT
TRBJ2-7	.	TRBV12-3/TRBV12-4	CATSKFSLYEQYF	TGTGCCACCTCGAAATTCAGTTTATACGAGCAGTACTTC
TRBJ2-7	.	TRBV6-4	CAIPRRGPNEQYF	TGTGCCATCCCCAGGAGGGGGCCTAACGAGCAGTACTTC
TRBJ2-7	TRBD2	TRBV6-2/TRBV6-3	CASSSASGAPEQYF	TGTGCCAGCAGTTCGGCTAGCGGGGCTCCCGAGCAGTACTTC